This TCR beta chain was found in a study of CXCR3-negative and CXCR3-positive naive CD8 T cells. Findings and limits, study-wide: Fresh PBMCs served for most assays, and CXCR3 expression fell partially after cryopreservation.

The germline V gene has CDR1 SGHTS and CDR2 YDEGEE. The CDR3 loop spans 14 amino acids. Cells classed as naive CD8+ T cells were CD45RO-CCR7+CD27+CD95-. The TRB cDNA libraries were prepared by 5' RACE with UMI labels. TCRdb re-analyzed the 5' RACE reads; it lists each CDR3 protein once, without DNA. The table counts 7,400 or so distinct CDR3 sequences; 1.5% to 2% lies in the top ten. On this clonotype itself: Its target is unknown.

The sequenced material came from naive CXCR3- CD8+ T cells from blood. Stated subset: CD45RO-CCR7+CD27+CD95- naive CD8+ T cells lacking CXCR3 (TNR3-). The TCR originated in a human donor in good health. Some clones in this sample may be carry-over from other donors' samples. This chain connects TRBV5-8 to TRBJ2-3; the TRBD1 assignment by TCRdb is unverifiable without DNA. The CDR3 sequence is CASSLEAGADTQYF.